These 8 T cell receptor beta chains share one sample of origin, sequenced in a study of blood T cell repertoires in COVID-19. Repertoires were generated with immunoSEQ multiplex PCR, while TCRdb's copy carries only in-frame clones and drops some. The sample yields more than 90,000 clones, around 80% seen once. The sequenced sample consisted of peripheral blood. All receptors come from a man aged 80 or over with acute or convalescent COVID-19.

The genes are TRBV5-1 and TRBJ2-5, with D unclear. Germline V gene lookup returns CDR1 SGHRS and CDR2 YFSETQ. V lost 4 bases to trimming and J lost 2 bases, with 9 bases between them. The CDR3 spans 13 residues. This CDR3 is CASSLSVQETQYF. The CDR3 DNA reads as TGCGCCAGCAGCCTTTCAGTTCAAGAGACCCAGTACTTC. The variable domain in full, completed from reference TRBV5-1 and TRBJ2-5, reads KAGVTQTPRYLIKTRGQQVTLSCSPISGHRSVSWYQQTPGQGLQFLFEYFSETQRNKGNFPGRFSGRQFSNSRSEMNVSTLELGDSALYLCASSLSVQETQYFGPGTRLLVL.

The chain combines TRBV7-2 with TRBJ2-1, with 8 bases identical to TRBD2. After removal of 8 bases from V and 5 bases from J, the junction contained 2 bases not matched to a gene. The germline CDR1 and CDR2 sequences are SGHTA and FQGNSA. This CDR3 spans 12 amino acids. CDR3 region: CASLGLDNEQFF. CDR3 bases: TGTGCCAGCTTGGGACTAGACAATGAGCAGTTCTTC.

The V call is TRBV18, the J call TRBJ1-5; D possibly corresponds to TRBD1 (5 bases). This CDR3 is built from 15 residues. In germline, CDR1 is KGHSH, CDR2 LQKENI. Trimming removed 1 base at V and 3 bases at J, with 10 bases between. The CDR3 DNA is TGTGCCAGCTCACCACTTGGGGCCGACAATCAGCCCCAGCATTTT. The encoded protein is CASSPLGADNQPQHF.

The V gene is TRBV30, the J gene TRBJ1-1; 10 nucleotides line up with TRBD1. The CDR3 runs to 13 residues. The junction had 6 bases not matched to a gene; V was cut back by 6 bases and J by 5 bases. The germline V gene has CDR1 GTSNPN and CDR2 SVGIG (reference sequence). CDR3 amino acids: CACTGQGNTEAFF. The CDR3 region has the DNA TGTGCCTGTACGGGACAGGGGAATACTGAAGCTTTCTTT.

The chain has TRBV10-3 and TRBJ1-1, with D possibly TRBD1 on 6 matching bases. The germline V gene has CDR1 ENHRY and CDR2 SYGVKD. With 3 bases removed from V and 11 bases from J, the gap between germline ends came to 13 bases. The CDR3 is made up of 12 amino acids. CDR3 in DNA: TGTGCCATCAGTGAAGGGGGACAAGGGGCTTTCTTT. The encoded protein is CAISEGGQGAFF.

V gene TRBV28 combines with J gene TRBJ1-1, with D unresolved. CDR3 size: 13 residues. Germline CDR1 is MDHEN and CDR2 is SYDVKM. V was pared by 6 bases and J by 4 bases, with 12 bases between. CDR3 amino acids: CASRNFQVTEAFF. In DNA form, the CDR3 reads TGTGCCAGCAGAAATTTCCAGGTCACTGAAGCTTTCTTT.

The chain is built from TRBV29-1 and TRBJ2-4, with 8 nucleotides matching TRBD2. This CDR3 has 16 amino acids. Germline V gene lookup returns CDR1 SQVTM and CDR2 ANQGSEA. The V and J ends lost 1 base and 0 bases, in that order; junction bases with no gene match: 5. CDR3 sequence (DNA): TGCAGCGTTGAAGTCCGGGGGGGGATAGCCAAAAACATTCAGTACTTC. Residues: CSVEVRGGIAKNIQYF. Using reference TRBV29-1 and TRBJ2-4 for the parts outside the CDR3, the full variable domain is SAVISQKPSRDICQRGTSLTIQCQVDSQVTMMFWYRQQPGQSLTLIATANQGSEATYESGFVIDKFPISRPNLTFSTLTVSNMSPEDSSIYLCSVEVRGGIAKNIQYFGAGTRLSVL.

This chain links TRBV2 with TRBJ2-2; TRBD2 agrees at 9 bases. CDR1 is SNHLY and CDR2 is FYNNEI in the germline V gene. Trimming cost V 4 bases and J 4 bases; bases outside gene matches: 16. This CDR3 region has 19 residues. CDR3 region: CASSASLAGTWRGTGELFF. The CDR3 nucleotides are TGTGCCAGCAGTGCTTCCCTAGCGGGAACTTGGAGGGGCACCGGGGAGCTGTTTTTT.